Included here is one T cell receptor (beta chain) sequence, with context. Its antigen is still unknown. No base qualities exist here, and no much larger clone lies one base off it. The data were taken from a study of patients and donors after allogeneic stem cell transplantation (dated by TCRdb to the early 2020s). V and J lose 7 bases and 3 bases, and a span of 22 bases separates them. The CDR1 and CDR2 encoded by the germline V gene are ENHRY and SYGVKD. Measured from the cysteine to the phenylalanine, the CDR3 is 16 residues long. The sequence is cut down to CDR3 DNA, 48 bases in frame from base 1. Library preparation used RT-PCR. Sequencing relied on a NextSeq 550. TCRdb reworked the public reads: Q25 trimming with fastp, MiXCR clone assembly, productive beta chains retained. Every CDR3 protein is listed once, alongside the most common genes and DNA of its rows. Here the sample has 150,000 to 200,000 distinct CDR3 sequences; approximately 28% occur a single time. The ten top clones hold about 3.3% of the sample.

The V and J genes are TRBV10-3 and TRBJ2-7; possibly the D gene is TRBD2, per 5 matching bases. Material for sequencing was blood, either unsorted or a sorted T cell fraction (not recorded which). The sequence derives from a human donor who was either an allogeneic HSCT recipient or a stem cell or donor lymphocyte infusion donor (not recorded which). It is not recorded whose cells these are; they may come from a transplant donor. The DNA is TGTGCCATCACCTCGACTCGCAGTGCTAGCAGCTACGAGCAGTACTTC. It translates as CAITSTRSASSYEQYF.